The 28 T cell receptor beta chains given below trace back to one sample, sequenced in a study of regulatory T cells in long-lasting Graves disease. Time point here: newly diagnosed GD, antithyroid drugs for less than 3 months. Following extraction of RNA from PBMCs, that RNA was used to make the TCR library. Libraries of TCR beta came from iRepertoire HTBI primers plus Arm-PCR of CDR3 regions. TCRdb called the multiplex PCR reads again in MiXCR, with one record for every CDR3 protein. The sample has 400,000 to 550,000 distinct CDR3 sequences, 15% seen once. This sample also appeared in a second study, on T cells in Graves' hyperthyroidism and ophthalmopathy.

This sample comprised peripheral blood mononuclear cells (PBMCs), obtained at new diagnosis, from a patient treated with antithyroid drugs. These receptors originate from a woman in her twenties or thirties with Graves disease.

This clonotype was recorded many times. The rearrangement joins TRBV7-9 to TRBJ2-7; TRBD1 matches 8 bases. The CDR3 spans 14 residues. J lost 3 bases, V lost 5 bases, and 6 bases had no gene match. Germline CDR1 and CDR2: SEHNR and FQNEAQ (reference sequence). CDR3 in amino acids: CASSRGTGVYEQYF. Written as DNA, the CDR3 is TGTGCCAGCAGCCGCGGGACAGGAGTCTACGAGCAGTACTTC. The full variable domain, rest sourced from reference TRBV7-9 and TRBJ2-7, is DTGVSQNPRHKITKRGQNVTFRCDPISEHNRLYWYRQTLGQGPEFLTYFQNEAQLEKSRLLSDRFSAERPKGSFSTLEIQRTEQGDSAMYLCASSRGTGVYEQYFGPGTRLTVT.

This clonotype was picked up many times. The genes are TRBV3-1 and TRBJ1-4, with D possibly being TRBD1 (5 bases). Trimming left V 5 bases short and J 4 bases short, with 17 bases between. Per the germline V gene, CDR1 is LGHDT and CDR2 is YNNKEL (reference sequence). The CDR3 covers 16 residues. This CDR3 reads CASSTSGAPGNEKLFF. The CDR3 DNA reads TGTGCCAGCAGCACCTCCGGGGCGCCCGGTAATGAAAAACTGTTTTTT.

This clonotype has ten or more counts. V is TRBV12-3 or TRBV12-4 and J is TRBJ2-3, with D possibly TRBD2 on 6 matching bases. The CDR3 loop spans 12 amino acids. Trimming took off 6 bases at V and 3 bases at J, with 7 bases between the two ends. The CDR3 region is CASRRGTDTQYF. In DNA, the CDR3 is TGTGCCAGCAGGCGGGGTACAGATACGCAGTATTTT.

The gene calls are TRBV10-2 and TRBJ2-3; 10 nucleotides match TRBD2. With 3 bases clipped from V and 3 bases from J, the junction kept 12 bases outside the gene matches. This CDR3 region has 18 residues. Germline V lookup: CDR1 WSHSY, CDR2 SAAADI. CDR3 sequence (DNA): TGCGCCAGCAGTGATTCGCCTCGGACTAGCGGAGGAACAGATACGCAGTATTTT. As protein: CASSDSPRTSGGTDTQYF.

As to this clonotype: One end of the junction is discordant with germline, which a read error may explain. The chain couples TRBV6-1 to TRBJ2-5, with D possibly being TRBD1 or TRBD2 (5 bases each). The germline V gene encodes CDR1 MNHNS and CDR2 SASEGT. The CDR3 loop spans 13 amino acids. This CDR3 is CASSRGPGETQYF. The CDR3 DNA reads as TGCGCCAGCAGCCGGGGCCCCGGGGAGACCCAGTACTTC.

This clonotype has just a few counts. This chain connects TRBV18 to TRBJ2-2; possible D gene TRBD2, 5 bases. The CDR3 runs 12 residues. CDR1 and CDR2 from the germline V gene are KGHSH and LQKENI. The V gene lost 8 bases and the J gene lost 7 bases, with 11 bases spanning the gap. CDR3 bases: TGTGCCAGCCTAGACGAGGGCGGGGAGCTGTTTTTT. Its protein is CASLDEGGELFF.

This clonotype was counted at least ten times. This chain connects TRBV6-5 to TRBJ2-1; unclear D gene. Trimming stripped 4 bases from V and 2 bases from J, with 6 bases between. The CDR3 contains 13 residues. Per germline, CDR1 MNHEY and CDR2 SVGAGI. The CDR3 nucleotides are TGTGCCAGCAGTTTCGAACCCTACAATGAGCAGTTCTTC. Residues: CASSFEPYNEQFF.

This clonotype was observed at least ten times. This chain links TRBV28 with TRBJ2-3; D not certain. Germline values: CDR1 MDHEN, CDR2 SYDVKM. There are 16 residues in the CDR3. The ends were cut back, 5 bases at V and 1 base at J, with 16 bases in the middle. Here the CDR3 DNA reads TGTGCCAGCAGTACAACCGAGTCGTGGGGCACAGATACGCAGTATTTT. Translated, it gives CASSTTESWGTDTQYF.

This clonotype came up many times. This rearrangement joins TRBV12-3 or TRBV12-4 to TRBJ2-3, with 7 bases identical to TRBD1. The J segment lost 1 base and the V segment lost 6 bases, leaving 4 bases of the junction unmatched. CDR3 length: 14 residues. The CDR3 here is CASRTGQGTDTQYF. The CDR3 DNA reads TGTGCCAGCAGAACCGGACAGGGCACAGATACGCAGTATTTT.

In this sample, this clonotype turned up many times. The J gene is TRBJ2-2, the V gene TRBV9; no definite D call. The CDR3 contains 13 residues. Germline V gene data show CDR1 as SGDLS and CDR2 as YYNGEE. Trimming pared 3 bases from V and 7 bases from J, leaving 10 bases between. The CDR3 is CASSASGFGELFF. In DNA form, the CDR3 reads TGTGCCAGCAGCGCGTCAGGTTTCGGGGAGCTGTTTTTT.

There are many counts of this clonotype. V and J are TRBV18 and TRBJ2-2; D remains unclear. Trimming left V 6 bases short and J 2 bases short, with 10 bases between. Germline CDR1 is KGHSH and CDR2 is LQKENI. The CDR3 covers 14 residues. The CDR3 DNA follows: TGTGCCAGCTCCTTGAAAAGCAACACCGGGGAGCTGTTTTTT. The encoded protein is CASSLKSNTGELFF. The full variable domain, rest sourced from reference TRBV18 and TRBJ2-2, is NAGVMQNPRHLVRRRGQEARLRCSPMKGHSHVYWYRQLPEEGLKFMVYLQKENIIDESGMPKERFSAEFPKEGPSILRIQQVVRGDSAAYFCASSLKSNTGELFFGEGSRLTVL.

In its sample, this clonotype was seen many times. The rearrangement links TRBV6-1 to TRBJ1-2, with D possibly TRBD1 on 6 matching bases. The CDR3 consists of 12 residues. Trimming took 6 bases from V and 9 from J, leaving 14 bases between them. The germline CDR1 and CDR2 sequences are MNHNS and SASEGT. The CDR3 here is CASSSTGIRYTF. The DNA for the CDR3 is TGTGCCAGCAGCTCCACAGGGATCCGCTACACCTTC.

The rearrangement joins TRBV5-1 to TRBJ1-3, with unresolved D. CDR1 is SGHRS, CDR2 YFSETQ, per germline. There are 13 residues in the CDR3. Trimming took 4 bases from V and 0 from J, leaving 5 bases between them. CDR3 sequence (DNA): TGCGCCAGCAGCACCACCTCTGGAAACACCATATATTTT. Residues: CASSTTSGNTIYF. The full variable domain, with the rest looked up from reference TRBV5-1 and TRBJ1-3, is KAGVTQTPRYLIKTRGQQVTLSCSPISGHRSVSWYQQTPGQGLQFLFEYFSETQRNKGNFPGRFSGRQFSNSRSEMNVSTLELGDSALYLCASSTTSGNTIYFGEGSWLTVV.

The chain is built from TRBV5-4 and TRBJ2-6; possibly TRBD2 for D (5 bases). This CDR3 is built from 17 residues. Germline assignment: CDR1 SGHNT and CDR2 YYREEE (reference sequence). Trimming took off 5 bases at V and 0 bases at J, with 15 bases between the two ends. In DNA form, the CDR3 reads TGTGCCAGCAGTGACTACCCTGATAACTCTGGGGCCAACGTCCTGACTTTC. This sequence encodes CASSDYPDNSGANVLTF.

This clonotype was seen ten or more times. This chain connects TRBV20-1 to TRBJ1-2; D might be TRBD1 (5 bases). Germline values: CDR1 DFQATT, CDR2 SNEGSKA (reference sequence). This CDR3 region has 15 residues. The V gene lost 6 bases and the J gene lost 5 bases, with 22 bases spanning the gap. Here the CDR3 reads CSAQIGTTYLYGYTF. The CDR3 coding sequence is TGCAGTGCGCAGATCGGGACCACTTATTTATATGGCTACACCTTC.

The chain recombines TRBV12-5 with TRBJ2-7, with D possibly matching TRBD1 (5 bases). Germline V gene sequence: CDR1 LGHNT, CDR2 FRNRAP. The CDR3 runs to 18 residues. V was cut by 2 bases and J by 1 base, with 21 bases left in between. The chain's CDR3 is CASGLYGRVDGRSYEQYF. The CDR3, as DNA: TGTGCTAGTGGTTTGTACGGCAGGGTCGACGGTCGGTCCTACGAGCAGTACTTC.

This clonotype was detected many times. The chain uses TRBV2 and TRBJ1-2, with D perhaps TRBD1 (6 bases). Trimming took 6 bases from V and 0 from J, leaving 11 bases between them. The CDR3 sequence is 14 residues long. CDR1 is SNHLY, CDR2 FYNNEI, per germline. The CDR3 DNA reads TGTGCCAGCAGGCCGACAGGATCTAACTATGGCTACACCTTC. Protein: CASRPTGSNYGYTF.

As for this clonotype: A read error may explain this, as a much larger clone is one base away. This sequence joins TRBV7-8 and TRBJ2-4; maybe TRBD1 (5 bases). The DNA end is a closer match to TRBJ2-5, so the J assignment may be wrong. Germline-derived CDR1 and CDR2 are SGHVS and FQNEAQ. CDR3 length: 14 residues. CDR3 nucleotides: TGTGCCAGCAGCTTAGGGACATTGGCGGAGACCCAGTACTTC. Its protein is CASSLGTLAETQYF.

The sample holds many counts of this clonotype. This chain connects TRBV20-1 to TRBJ1-1; 8 bases fit TRBD1. Germline values: CDR1 DFQATT, CDR2 SNEGSKA (reference sequence). J gave up 6 bases and V 1 base, and 10 bases lay outside the gene matches. The CDR3 consists of 15 residues. DNA for the CDR3: TGCAGTGCTAGAGCCGGACAGGGTTCGATATCTGAAGCTTTCTTT. The encoded protein is CSARAGQGSISEAFF.

This clonotype occurred many times. This chain's CDR3 is CAWSLGGETEAFF. The CDR3, as DNA: TGTGCCTGGAGTTTGGGGGGTGAGACTGAAGCTTTCTTT. This rearrangement joins TRBV30 to TRBJ1-1; D might be TRBD1 (5 bases). V was clipped by 2 bases and J by 5 bases, with 12 bases between them. The CDR3 loop spans 13 amino acids. Germline V CDR1 and CDR2: GTSNPN, SVGIG (reference sequence). Using reference TRBV30 and TRBJ1-1 for the parts outside the CDR3, the full variable domain is SQTIHQWPATLVQPVGSPLSLECTVEGTSNPNLYWYRQAAGRGLQLLFYSVGIGQISSEVPQNLSASRPQDRQFILSSKKLLLSDSGFYLCAWSLGGETEAFFGQGTRLTVV.

This clonotype was counted only a few times. The V call is TRBV27, the J call TRBJ2-7; TRBD1 agrees at 9 bases. The CDR3 extends over 16 amino acids. Trimming removed 6 bases from V and 4 bases from J; junction bases left unmatched: 13. The V gene's germline CDR1 is MNHEY and CDR2 SMNVEV (reference sequence). CDR3 sequence: CASRLLTGTGSYEQYF. CDR3 coding DNA: TGTGCCAGCAGACTTCTTACCGGGACAGGGTCATACGAGCAGTACTTC.

The chain has TRBV20-1 and TRBJ1-1, with TRBD1 as a possible D gene (6 bases). Germline assignment: CDR1 DFQATT and CDR2 SNEGSKA (reference sequence). The CDR3 has 13 residues. Trimming shortened V by 5 bases and J by 1 base, and 11 bases separated the two germline ends. The CDR3 loop reads CSAVTGWNTEAFF. The CDR3 bases are TGCAGTGCTGTGACAGGATGGAACACTGAAGCTTTCTTT.

The CDR3 here is CASSIAKGAEAFF. The DNA of the CDR3 is TGTGCCAGTAGTATTGCCAAGGGAGCAGAAGCTTTCTTT. This chain connects TRBV19 to TRBJ1-1; D gene unclear. V lost 3 bases to trimming and J lost 8 bases, with 13 bases between them. There are 13 residues in the CDR3. Germline V gene lookup returns CDR1 LNHDA and CDR2 SQIVND (reference sequence).

Many counts were recorded for this clonotype. The rearrangement joins TRBV7-2 to TRBJ2-1, with TRBD2 matching over 8 bases. Per the germline V gene, CDR1 is SGHTA and CDR2 is FQGNSA. This CDR3 comprises 15 residues. V dropped 6 bases and J dropped 5; count of bases not matched to a gene: 9. In nucleotides, the CDR3 is TGTGCCAGCAGTCCCAGCGGGAGAAGGCACAATGAGCAGTTCTTC. It yields the protein CASSPSGRRHNEQFF.

This clonotype was counted at least ten times. The J gene is TRBJ2-1, the V gene TRBV12-3 or TRBV12-4, with D possibly called TRBD1 or TRBD2 (5 bases each). The V end was cut by 5 bases, the J end by 5 bases, with 10 bases between. This CDR3 spans 13 amino acids. Here the CDR3 reads CASSGDGNNEQFF. CDR3 nucleotide sequence: TGTGCCAGCAGTGGGGACGGGAACAATGAGCAGTTCTTC.

This clonotype was seen at least ten times. V usage is TRBV9 and J usage is TRBJ2-3; a possible D gene is TRBD2 (6 bases). Germline CDR1 reads SGDLS; CDR2 reads YYNGEE. This CDR3 contains 15 residues. Trimming removed 0 bases at V and 2 bases at J, with 10 bases between. The CDR3 here is CASSVGGRNTDTQYF. In nucleotides, the CDR3 is TGTGCCAGCAGCGTAGGAGGGAGGAACACAGATACGCAGTATTTT.

This clonotype was detected many times. The chain has TRBV7-9 and TRBJ2-7; D is ambiguous. The germline CDR1 and CDR2 sequences are SEHNR and FQNEAQ (reference sequence). Trimming removed 5 bases from V and 4 bases from J, with 21 bases in between. The CDR3 loop spans 16 amino acids. The DNA of the CDR3 is TGTGCCAGCAGCGCCTCGGGCAGGCCGATAGGATACGAGCAGTACTTC. Protein: CASSASGRPIGYEQYF.

This clonotype was detected only a few times. This chain uses TRBV14 with TRBJ2-7, with D perhaps TRBD1 (6 bases). Germline-derived CDR1 and CDR2 are SGHDN and FVKESK. The CDR3 has 13 residues. Between the trimmed V and J ends, which lost 5 bases and 2 bases, there was a span of 10 bases. CDR3 region: CASSWNRAYEQYF. DNA for the CDR3: TGTGCCAGCAGCTGGAACAGGGCCTACGAGCAGTACTTC.